A selection of T cell receptor beta chains follows, all from one sample in a study of shared clonotypes between healthy human individuals. Sequencing was performed with immunoSEQ multiplex PCR; in TCRdb, only in-frame clones are kept and a portion is missing. This table holds hundreds of thousands of clones, roughly 95% found once. What was sequenced was naive CD4+ T cells sorted from blood. Receptors originate from a woman aged 25 to 39 in good health. Each CDR3 is given with its conserved first and last residue. Each record gives: D gene, clone size, J gene, V gene, CDR3 DNA, CDR3 protein. The D gene is left open where the match is weak. Size is stated for part of the rows, as once, few or many counts, or as a class when the clone is expanded.

D: NA; size: NA; J: TRBJ2-7; V: TRBV28; DNA: TGTGCCAGCAGGAACAGGGGGGGGTACGAGCAGTACTTC; CDR3: CASRNRGGYEQYF
D: TRBD1; size: NA; J: TRBJ1-1; V: TRBV2; DNA: TGTGCCAGCAGTGCGGAACAGGGGATGAACACTGAAGCTTTCTTT; CDR3: CASSAEQGMNTEAFF
D: NA; size: NA; J: TRBJ1-3; V: TRBV6-6; DNA: TGTGCCGCTACAGGGCCGGGAAACACCATATATTTT; CDR3: CAATGPGNTIYF
D: NA; size: NA; J: TRBJ2-7; V: TRBV6-1; DNA: TGTGCCAGCAGTGGCCTCGGCCAGGTTCCTACCTACGAGCAGTACTTC; CDR3: CASSGLGQVPTYEQYF
D: TRBD1; size: NA; J: TRBJ1-5; V: TRBV19; DNA: TGTGCCAGTAGTATGAAGGACAGGGCTAATCAGCCCCAGCATTTT; CDR3: CASSMKDRANQPQHF
D: NA; size: NA; J: TRBJ1-5; V: TRBV28; DNA: TGTGCCAGCACCCCCCTCGGGCAGGGGCCGAATCAGCCCCAGCATTTT; CDR3: CASTPLGQGPNQPQHF
D: TRBD2; size: NA; J: TRBJ2-5; V: TRBV11-2; DNA: TGTGCCAGCAACAAACTAGCGGGAGGGCCTTTCCAAGAGACCCAGTACTTC; CDR3: CASNKLAGGPFQETQYF
D: NA; size: NA; J: TRBJ1-5; V: TRBV5-8; DNA: TGTGCCAGCAGCTATGAAGGAGGCTATAGCAATCAGCCCCAGCATTTT; CDR3: CASSYEGGYSNQPQHF
D: TRBD2; size: NA; J: TRBJ2-6; V: TRBV10-2; DNA: TGCGCCAGTGGGAGGGACGGAGACTCTGGGGCCAACGTCCTGACTTTC; CDR3: CASGRDGDSGANVLTF
D: TRBD1; size: NA; J: TRBJ2-7; V: TRBV27; DNA: TGTGCCAGCAGTTTATGGGTCAGGGGGCCCTACGAGCAGTACTTC; CDR3: CASSLWVRGPYEQYF
D: NA; size: once; J: TRBJ2-6; V: TRBV7-9; DNA: TGTGCCAGCAGCGACGCCGGGATGTTCTCTGGGGCCAACGTCCTGACTTTC; CDR3: CASSDAGMFSGANVLTF
D: TRBD1; size: few; J: TRBJ2-1; V: TRBV7-3; DNA: TGTGCCAGCAGCTTCGACAGGGATGAGCAGTTCTTC; CDR3: CASSFDRDEQFF
D: NA; size: NA; J: TRBJ2-1; V: TRBV7-2; DNA: TGTGCCAGCAGCACAGACAATGAGCAGTTCTTC; CDR3: CASSTDNEQFF
D: NA; size: NA; J: TRBJ1-5; V: TRBV19; DNA: TGTGCCAGTAGCGAGGGGCTGCGCAATCAGCCCCAGCATTTT; CDR3: CASSEGLRNQPQHF
D: NA; size: NA; J: TRBJ1-6; V: TRBV5-1; DNA: TGCGCCAGCAGCTCTGCTTCGGGACCCCCTTATAATTCACCCCTCCACTTT; CDR3: CASSSASGPPYNSPLHF
D: NA; size: NA; J: TRBJ1-5; V: TRBV28; DNA: TGTGCCAGCAGTTCCGCAGGGGAGGGCAATCAGCCCCAGCATTTT; CDR3: CASSSAGEGNQPQHF
D: NA; size: NA; J: TRBJ2-7; V: TRBV28; DNA: TGTGCCAGCAGTTCATTTACAGGGAGATCCTACGAGCAGTACTTC; CDR3: CASSSFTGRSYEQYF
D: TRBD2; size: NA; J: TRBJ2-1; V: TRBV10-1; DNA: TGCGCCAGCAGGATGACTAGCGCATCCAATGAGCAGTTCTTC; CDR3: CASRMTSASNEQFF
D: NA; size: once; J: TRBJ2-6; V: TRBV7-2; DNA: TGTGCCAGCAGCTTGAAGGGACTCTCTGGGGCCAACGTCCTGACTTTC; CDR3: CASSLKGLSGANVLTF
D: NA; size: NA; J: TRBJ1-2; V: TRBV28; DNA: TGTGCCAGCAGTTTATGGGGAGGGGGCTACACCTTC; CDR3: CASSLWGGGYTF
D: TRBD1; size: once; J: TRBJ2-7; V: TRBV10-1; DNA: TGCGCCAGCAGTGAGTTTGGACAGGGTTCGTACGAGCAGTACTTC; CDR3: CASSEFGQGSYEQYF
D: NA; size: NA; J: TRBJ1-1; V: TRBV29-1; DNA: TGCAGCGTAGATACAGTTATGAACACTGAAGCTTTCTTT; CDR3: CSVDTVMNTEAFF
D: NA; size: NA; J: TRBJ2-6; V: TRBV6-4; DNA: TGTGCCAGCAGCCCGACAGAATACTCTGGGGCCAACGTCCTGACTTTC; CDR3: CASSPTEYSGANVLTF
D: NA; size: NA; J: TRBJ1-1; V: TRBV2; DNA: TGTGCCAGCAGTGAAACGGACCCTGGAACTGAAGCTTTCTTT; CDR3: CASSETDPGTEAFF
D: NA; size: NA; J: TRBJ2-3; V: TRBV2; DNA: TGTGCCGGCAGAGTCGGGACTAGCACAGATACGCAGTATTTT; CDR3: CAGRVGTSTDTQYF
D: TRBD1; size: NA; J: TRBJ2-6; V: TRBV28; DNA: TGTGCCAGCAGGGGGACAGCCCCGCATTCCTCTGGGGCCAACGTCCTGACTTTC; CDR3: CASRGTAPHSSGANVLTF
D: TRBD2; size: NA; J: TRBJ2-3; V: TRBV29-1; DNA: TGCAGCGTTGAAGGGACTAGCGGAGCTAGCACAGATACGCAGTATTTT; CDR3: CSVEGTSGASTDTQYF
D: TRBD2; size: NA; J: TRBJ2-1; V: TRBV28; DNA: TGTGCCAGCAGACAACCGGGACTAGCGGGAGGGAGAGGCAATGAGCAGTTCTTC; CDR3: CASRQPGLAGGRGNEQFF
D: TRBD1; size: NA; J: TRBJ2-7; V: TRBV4-1; DNA: TGCGCCAGCAGCCATCCCCCGGGACAGATCTACGAGCAGTACTTC; CDR3: CASSHPPGQIYEQYF
D: TRBD1; size: NA; J: TRBJ1-2; V: TRBV27; DNA: TGTGCCAGCAGGAGGACAGGGAGTAACTATGGCTACACCTTC; CDR3: CASRRTGSNYGYTF
D: TRBD1; size: few; J: TRBJ1-5; V: TRBV5-1; DNA: TGCGCCAGCTCACCGACAGGGGGTCTTGGCAATCAGCCCCAGCATTTT; CDR3: CASSPTGGLGNQPQHF
D: NA; size: NA; J: TRBJ2-7; V: TRBV20-1; DNA: TGCAGTGCCCAATACGGCGAGCAGTACTTC; CDR3: CSAQYGEQYF
D: TRBD1; size: NA; J: TRBJ2-7; V: TRBV5-1; DNA: TGCGCCAGCAGCTTGGACAGGGGGCAGGACGAGCAGTACTTC; CDR3: CASSLDRGQDEQYF
D: NA; size: NA; J: TRBJ1-1; V: TRBV4-1; DNA: TGCGCCAGCAGGGGTACAGCTACAGGGCTAGCTGAAGCTTTCTTT; CDR3: CASRGTATGLAEAFF
D: TRBD2; size: NA; J: TRBJ2-7; V: TRBV28; DNA: TGTGCCAGCAGTTTGACTAGCGGGAGGGCTGTTGTCGAGCAGTACTTC; CDR3: CASSLTSGRAVVEQYF
D: NA; size: NA; J: TRBJ2-1; V: TRBV4-2; DNA: TGTGCCAGCAGCCAAGATCAGGGGGGGCTGAGGTACAATGAGCAGTTCTTC; CDR3: CASSQDQGGLRYNEQFF
D: NA; size: NA; J: TRBJ2-1; V: TRBV2; DNA: TGTGCCAGCAGTGAAAGTCTAGCCATCAACGAGCAGTTCTTC; CDR3: CASSESLAINEQFF
D: TRBD2; size: NA; J: TRBJ2-1; V: TRBV9; DNA: TGTGCCAGCAGCGTAGTCGGACTAGCGGGGAGCTCCTACAATGAGCAGTTCTTC; CDR3: CASSVVGLAGSSYNEQFF
D: TRBD1; size: NA; J: TRBJ1-2; V: TRBV5-4; DNA: TGTGCCAGCAGCCAGGACAGGGCAGGCTATGGCTACACCTTC; CDR3: CASSQDRAGYGYTF
D: NA; size: once; J: TRBJ2-3; V: TRBV14; DNA: TGTGCCAGCAGCCCGAAGGTCGGGGGATTCATAGATACGCAGTATTTT; CDR3: CASSPKVGGFIDTQYF
D: TRBD1; size: NA; J: TRBJ2-5; V: TRBV28; DNA: TGTGCCAGCAGTTCCGTACAGGGGGCGAGGGAGACCCAGTACTTC; CDR3: CASSSVQGARETQYF
D: NA; size: NA; J: TRBJ2-4; V: TRBV21-1; DNA: TGTGCCAGCAGCACCCTCCGCGGCAGGGGAGCCAAAAACATTCAGTACTTC; CDR3: CASSTLRGRGAKNIQYF
D: NA; size: NA; J: TRBJ1-5; V: TRBV5-1; DNA: TGCGCCAGCAGCCTCGGGTCGCGGCAGCCCCAGCATTTT; CDR3: CASSLGSRQPQHF
D: TRBD1; size: NA; J: TRBJ1-5; V: TRBV7-2; DNA: TGTGCCAGCTCTACTCAGACAGGGAATCAGCCCCAGCATTTT; CDR3: CASSTQTGNQPQHF
D: TRBD2; size: NA; J: TRBJ2-1; V: TRBV7-3; DNA: TGTGCCAGCAGCTTAGGATCAGGTGCTAGCGGACTGTTTGGGGATGAGCAGTTCTTC; CDR3: CASSLGSGASGLFGDEQFF
D: TRBD1; size: NA; J: TRBJ1-3; V: TRBV19; DNA: TGTGCCAGTAGCAGGGACAGGTTTTCGCCGGGGGGAAACACCATATATTTT; CDR3: CASSRDRFSPGGNTIYF
D: NA; size: once; J: TRBJ1-2; V: TRBV4-1; DNA: TGCGCCAGCAGCCAAGAAGAACAGGTCTATGGCTACACCTTC; CDR3: CASSQEEQVYGYTF
D: TRBD1; size: NA; J: TRBJ2-7; V: TRBV7-8; DNA: TGTGCCAGCAGCTTACCCTCCAGGGGGCTTGAGCCGTACTTC; CDR3: CASSLPSRGLEPYF
D: NA; size: NA; J: TRBJ1-3; V: TRBV5-1; DNA: TGCGCCAGCAGCCCGTACGACGGGGACACCATATATTTT; CDR3: CASSPYDGDTIYF
D: NA; size: NA; J: TRBJ2-2; V: TRBV7-6; DNA: TGTGCCAGCAGCCCGCGGAACACCGGGGAGCTGTTTTTT; CDR3: CASSPRNTGELFF
D: NA; size: once; J: TRBJ2-1; V: TRBV13; DNA: TGTGCCAGCAGCTTAAGGGTGGGATACAGCTCCTACAATGAGCAGTTCTTC; CDR3: CASSLRVGYSSYNEQFF
D: NA; size: NA; J: TRBJ1-5; V: TRBV5-5; DNA: TGTGCCAGCAGCTTGGACGGGGGCAATCAGCCCCAGCATTTT; CDR3: CASSLDGGNQPQHF
D: NA; size: NA; J: TRBJ1-2; V: TRBV6-1; DNA: TGTGCCAGCAGTGAGGCGGGGGGCCCGAATAACTATGGCTACACCTTC; CDR3: CASSEAGGPNNYGYTF
D: TRBD2; size: NA; J: TRBJ2-3; V: TRBV2; DNA: TGTGCCAGCAGTTTACTAGCGGGAGGGCCAGATACGCAGTATTTT; CDR3: CASSLLAGGPDTQYF